One and the same sample provided the 14 T cell receptor beta chains below, sequenced in a study of T cell clonality in common variable immunodeficiency. This table comes from immunoSEQ multiplex PCR, and its TCRdb copy is limited to in-frame clones, with some not included. The table lists about 33,000 clones, no singletons, with 3.5% to 5.5% in the top ten. The sequenced sample was peripheral blood mononuclear cells. The receptors were sampled from a person between 18 and 75 years old in good health.

Many counts were recorded for this clone. The CDR3 DNA, read in part, is TGCGCCAGCAGCTGGGACAGTCCCACAGATACG. Protein product: CASSWDSPTDT. The complete CDR3 protein is CASSWDSPTDTQYF. The V and J genes are TRBV5-1 and TRBJ2-3, with TRBD1 matching 7 bases. The CDR3 goes on 3 residues after the read ends, and that part is filled in from the germline J gene. The CDR3 is 14 amino acids. Germline assignment: CDR1 SGHRS and CDR2 YFSETQ. J lost 2 bases, V lost 3 bases, and 3 bases had no gene match. The complete variable domain, with remaining parts taken from reference TRBV5-1 and TRBJ2-3, reads KAGVTQTPRYLIKTRGQQVTLSCSPISGHRSVSWYQQTPGQGLQFLFEYFSETQRNKGNFPGRFSGRQFSNSRSEMNVSTLELGDSALYLCASSWDSPTDTQYFGPGTRLTVL.

This clone was recorded many times. The CDR3 end falls 3 residues outside the read, so it is completed with the germline J gene. The chain links TRBV19 to TRBJ2-6, with TRBD1 matching 7 bases. This CDR3 region has 17 residues. CDR1 is LNHDA and CDR2 is SQIVND in the germline V gene (reference sequence). Trimming at V came to 4 bases and at J to 4 bases, leaving 10 bases not matched to a gene. CDR3 DNA, as far as it was read: TGTGCCAGTAGTAACTTACAGGGGTTAGCCGGGGCCAACGTC. Amino acids: CASSNLQGLAGANV. The entire CDR3 protein reads CASSNLQGLAGANVLTF.

Note on this clone: With the read ending 3 residues before the CDR3 end, the germline J gene is used to fill in that end. V is TRBV2 and J is TRBJ2-1; D call uncertain. Trimming left V 3 bases short and J 7 bases short, with 10 bases between. This CDR3 comprises 13 residues. Germline V CDR1 and CDR2: SNHLY, FYNNEI. CDR3 DNA (partial): TGTGCCAGCAGTGACAGGTACCGGAATGAG. This translates into CASSDRYRNE. The entire CDR3 protein is CASSDRYRNEQFF.

This clone was recorded at least ten times. The CDR3 end is not reached by the read, which stops 3 residues before it; the germline J gene fills it in. The chain recombines TRBV14 with TRBJ1-1; 7 bases are shared with TRBD1. The CDR3 sequence is 15 residues long. V shed 5 bases and J 0 bases; nucleotides not matched to a gene: 6. CDR1 is SGHDN, CDR2 FVKESK, per germline. Partial CDR3 DNA: TGTGCCAGCAGCTCGCGACAGGGAATGAACACTGAA. Encoded protein: CASSSRQGMNTE. The full-length CDR3 reads as CASSSRQGMNTEAFF.

This clone was seen repeatedly, ten times or more. The read finishes 3 residues shy of the CDR3 end, and the germline J gene is used to complete it. The genes are TRBV20-1 and TRBJ1-4; 7 bases match TRBD1. The germline CDR1 and CDR2 sequences are DFQATT and SNEGSKA (reference sequence). The CDR3 has 14 amino acids. Unmatched junction bases numbered 8, after V lost 4 bases and J lost 6 bases. CDR3 sequence reads: CSAKQGLGHEKLFF. Incomplete CDR3 DNA: TGCAGTGCTAAACAGGGGCTCGGGCATGAAAAA.

CDR3 loop: CASRGVETQYF. CDR3 bases read: TGCGCCAGCAGAGGGGTAGAGACG. The J gene is TRBJ2-3, the V gene TRBV5-1; D might be TRBD1 (5 bases). Read sequence stops 3 residues before the CDR3 end, and the germline J gene provides the missing end. The CDR3 covers 11 residues. The germline CDR1 and CDR2 sequences are SGHRS and YFSETQ.

Concerning this clone itself: The read terminates 3 residues before the CDR3 end, so the remaining end is supplied by the germline J gene. The chain combines TRBV6-1 with TRBJ2-2; the D is unclear. There are 15 residues in the CDR3. CDR1 is MNHNS, CDR2 SASEGT, per germline. The chain's CDR3 is CASSDMGRINEKLFF. The sequenced part of the CDR3 DNA is TGTGCCAGCAGTGACATGGGCCGGATCAATGAAAAG.

This clone was counted at least ten times. This CDR3 is CASRFGLAGGFTGELFF. The sequenced CDR3 bases are TGTGCCAGCCGGTTTGGACTAGCGGGAGGGTTCACCGGGGAG. The rearrangement joins TRBV2 to TRBJ2-2, with TRBD2 identical over 15 bases. The sequenced fragment ends 3 residues before the CDR3 boundary, so the rest is inferred from the germline J gene. The V and J ends lost 8 bases and 4 bases, in that order; junction bases with no gene match: 8. CDR3 size: 17 residues. Germline V gives CDR1 SNHLY, CDR2 FYNNEI.

In its sample, this clone was seen a few times. Sequencing ends 3 residues short of the CDR3 end; the germline J gene provides the rest. This chain links TRBV18 with TRBJ1-1, with D possibly being TRBD1 (5 bases). The length of the CDR3 is 16 residues. V was cut by 2 bases and J by 5 bases, with 18 bases left in between. Germline values: CDR1 KGHSH, CDR2 LQKENI. Here the CDR3 reads CASSPRGPGRETEAFF. CDR3 DNA (partial): TGTGCCAGCTCACCAAGGGGCCCGGGAAGGGAGACTGAA.

This clone was observed a few times. The read finishes 3 residues shy of the CDR3 end, and the germline J gene is used to complete it. This chain joins TRBV18 and TRBJ1-4; D possibly corresponds to TRBD1 (5 bases). The CDR3 is made up of 19 amino acids. Germline V lookup: CDR1 KGHSH, CDR2 LQKENI. CDR3 DNA, as far as it was read: TGTGCCAGCTCACCCCCGGGACTAACCGTCCCCTCTGGGGCCAACGTA. It specifies CASSPPGLTVPSGANV. The whole CDR3 is CASSPPGLTVPSGANVLFF.

Details on this clone: The CDR3 end lies 3 residues beyond the end of the read and is filled in from the germline J gene. The rearrangement links TRBV30 to TRBJ2-1; 13 nucleotides line up with TRBD2. Germline loops: CDR1 GTSNPN, CDR2 SVGIG (reference sequence). This CDR3 contains 18 residues. With 0 bases clipped from V and 4 bases from J, the junction kept 9 bases outside the gene matches. The CDR3 sequence is CAWSVLAGGSLFYNEQFF. CDR3 DNA (partial): TGTGCCTGGAGTGTACTAGCGGGAGGGAGTCTATTTTACAATGAG.

This clone has a handful of counts. Coverage ceases 3 residues before the CDR3 finishes, and the germline J gene fills in the end. V is TRBV7-8 and J is TRBJ2-1, with 9 bases fitting TRBD2. V lost 5 bases, J lost 9 bases, and 14 bases stayed unmatched. Germline assignment: CDR1 SGHVS and CDR2 FQNEAQ. The CDR3 spans 16 residues. The part of the CDR3 DNA that was read is TGTGCCAGCAGCCGAGGGGGGGGACTAGCTGGAGGTGAG. Translating gives CASSRGGGLAGGE. The CDR3 in its entirety is CASSRGGGLAGGEQFF.

This clone appeared a few times. The read gets to within 3 residues of the CDR3 end, and the germline J gene fills in the rest. This chain connects TRBV5-5 to TRBJ2-7; TRBD1 might be the D (5 bases). V lost 7 bases, J lost 6 bases, and 20 bases lay in between. This CDR3 contains 14 residues. Germline V lookup: CDR1 SGHKS, CDR2 YYEKEE (reference sequence). The CDR3 sequence is CASGREVGRGEQYF. The part of the CDR3 DNA that was read is TGTGCCAGCGGCCGTGAGGTAGGAAGGGGCGAG.

Ten or more counts support this clone. Read coverage stops 3 residues before the CDR3 terminus; the germline J gene supplies the remainder. The chain links TRBV14 to TRBJ1-2; D possibly corresponds to TRBD1 (6 bases). V lost 3 bases and J lost 7, with 15 bases in between. Germline CDR1 SGHDN, CDR2 FVKESK. This CDR3 is built from 14 residues. This CDR3 reads CASSQFKAGAGYTF. Partial CDR3 DNA: TGTGCCAGCAGCCAGTTTAAAGCGGGGGCTGGC.